Listed below are T cell receptor beta chains from one sample, sequenced in a study of cytotoxic CD8 clonotypes in ibrutinib-treated CLL. Method: immunoSEQ multiplex PCR; TCRdb's copy keeps in-frame clones and lacks some. This sample has about 160,000 clones, with about 80% found just once. Here the sequenced sample was PBMCs, taken after 24 months of ibrutinib treatment. All receptors derive from a human donor with chronic lymphocytic leukemia. Both conserved end residues are part of each CDR3. The D gene is left open where the match is weak. The size entry is marked missing in some rows and otherwise reads once, few, many or a size class.

v_call: TRBV19; clone_size: NA; j_call: TRBJ1-1; d_call: NA; cdr3_length: 16; cdr3_aa: CASKPVSTGGPSEAFF; cdr3_nt: TGTGCCTCCAAACCCGTTTCCACAGGTGGGCCGTCGGAAGCTTTCTTT
v_call: TRBV2; clone_size: NA; j_call: TRBJ2-7; d_call: NA; cdr3_length: 15; cdr3_aa: CASSEASASSYEQYF; cdr3_nt: TGTGCCAGCAGTGAAGCTTCCGCAAGCTCCTACGAGCAGTACTTC
v_call: TRBV27; clone_size: NA; j_call: TRBJ1-2; d_call: NA; cdr3_length: 12; cdr3_aa: CASSPTGVGYTF; cdr3_nt: TGTGCCAGCAGTCCCACGGGGGTTGGCTACACCTTC
v_call: TRBV6-5; clone_size: NA; j_call: TRBJ2-7; d_call: NA; cdr3_length: 14; cdr3_aa: CASTRDRSSYEQYF; cdr3_nt: TGTGCCAGCACCAGAGACAGAAGCTCCTACGAGCAGTACTTC
v_call: TRBV18; clone_size: NA; j_call: TRBJ2-5; d_call: NA; cdr3_length: 16; cdr3_aa: CASSPRSSGAEETQYF; cdr3_nt: TGTGCCAGCTCACCTAGGTCGTCAGGGGCGGAGGAGACCCAGTACTTC
v_call: TRBV5-1; clone_size: NA; j_call: TRBJ1-6; d_call: NA; cdr3_length: 16; cdr3_aa: CASSLGQAYYNSPLHF; cdr3_nt: TGCGCCAGCAGCTTGGGACAGGCCTACTATAATTCACCCCTCCACTTT
v_call: TRBV28; clone_size: NA; j_call: TRBJ1-2; d_call: NA; cdr3_length: 16; cdr3_aa: CASSSDRSSSNYGYTF; cdr3_nt: TGTGCCAGCAGCTCGGACAGATCGAGCTCTAACTATGGCTACACCTTC
v_call: TRBV7-9; clone_size: NA; j_call: TRBJ1-2; d_call: NA; cdr3_length: 15; cdr3_aa: CASSSSLSRSYGYTF; cdr3_nt: TGTGCCAGCAGCTCCTCCTTGAGTCGATCCTATGGCTACACCTTC
v_call: TRBV6-1; clone_size: NA; j_call: TRBJ1-2; d_call: NA; cdr3_length: 15; cdr3_aa: CASRNRESPFYGYTF; cdr3_nt: TGTGCCAGCAGAAACAGGGAGTCCCCATTCTATGGCTACACCTTC
v_call: TRBV6-4; clone_size: NA; j_call: TRBJ1-2; d_call: NA; cdr3_length: 14; cdr3_aa: CASSSGGSGYGYTF; cdr3_nt: TGTGCCAGCAGTAGCGGGGGCTCGGGCTATGGCTACACCTTC
v_call: TRBV10-3; clone_size: few; j_call: TRBJ2-5; d_call: NA; cdr3_length: 14; cdr3_aa: CAIGAGGSQETQYF; cdr3_nt: TGTGCCATCGGGGCTGGAGGGAGCCAAGAGACCCAGTACTTC
v_call: TRBV6-6; clone_size: once; j_call: TRBJ1-2; d_call: NA; cdr3_length: 14; cdr3_aa: CASSYSLQEGGYTF; cdr3_nt: TGTGCCAGCAGCTATTCGTTACAGGAGGGTGGCTACACCTTC
v_call: TRBV7-8; clone_size: NA; j_call: TRBJ1-1; d_call: NA; cdr3_length: 13; cdr3_aa: CASIGAVDTEAFF; cdr3_nt: TGTGCCAGCATTGGGGCCGTGGACACTGAAGCTTTCTTT
v_call: TRBV29-1; clone_size: NA; j_call: TRBJ2-7; d_call: TRBD2; cdr3_length: 12; cdr3_aa: CSVDRGGSEQYF; cdr3_nt: TGCAGCGTTGATCGGGGAGGGAGCGAGCAGTACTTC
v_call: TRBV5-8; clone_size: NA; j_call: TRBJ2-1; d_call: TRBD2; cdr3_length: 18; cdr3_aa: CASSTPGLAGGLYNEQFF; cdr3_nt: TGTGCCAGCAGCACCCCGGGACTAGCGGGAGGCCTTTACAATGAGCAGTTCTTC
v_call: TRBV6-1; clone_size: NA; j_call: TRBJ2-6; d_call: NA; cdr3_length: 15; cdr3_aa: CASSGTVSGANVLTF; cdr3_nt: TGTGCCAGCAGTGGGACAGTCTCTGGGGCCAACGTCCTGACTTTC
v_call: TRBV18; clone_size: NA; j_call: TRBJ1-2; d_call: NA; cdr3_length: 14; cdr3_aa: CASSPSGSVYGYTF; cdr3_nt: TGTGCCAGCTCACCCTCAGGGTCTGTCTATGGCTACACCTTC
v_call: TRBV6-5; clone_size: NA; j_call: TRBJ2-1; d_call: NA; cdr3_length: 15; cdr3_aa: CASLRSRSSYNEQFF; cdr3_nt: TGTGCCAGCCTTCGGTCGCGGAGCTCCTACAATGAGCAGTTCTTC
v_call: TRBV5-6; clone_size: NA; j_call: TRBJ1-5; d_call: NA; cdr3_length: 15; cdr3_aa: CASSLARAGFLPQHF; cdr3_nt: TGTGCCAGCAGCTTGGCCAGGGCAGGTTTTTTGCCCCAGCATTTT
v_call: TRBV7-3; clone_size: NA; j_call: TRBJ1-1; d_call: NA; cdr3_length: 14; cdr3_aa: CASSSGSSNTEAFF; cdr3_nt: TGTGCCAGCAGTTCCGGGTCCTCGAACACTGAAGCTTTCTTT
v_call: TRBV5-6; clone_size: NA; j_call: TRBJ2-2; d_call: NA; cdr3_length: 17; cdr3_aa: CASSFGGPNQNTGELFF; cdr3_nt: TGTGCCAGCAGCTTTGGGGGCCCCAATCAAAACACCGGGGAGCTGTTTTTT
v_call: TRBV5-1; clone_size: NA; j_call: TRBJ2-3; d_call: NA; cdr3_length: 15; cdr3_aa: CASSYRTPSTDTQYF; cdr3_nt: TGCGCCAGCAGCTACCGGACACCTAGCACAGATACGCAGTATTTT
v_call: TRBV6-6; clone_size: NA; j_call: TRBJ1-2; d_call: TRBD1; cdr3_length: 12; cdr3_aa: CASSQGDYGYTF; cdr3_nt: TGTGCCAGCAGCCAGGGGGACTATGGCTACACCTTC
v_call: TRBV5-6; clone_size: NA; j_call: TRBJ2-3; d_call: TRBD2; cdr3_length: 17; cdr3_aa: CASSFRTSGGITDTQYF; cdr3_nt: TGTGCCAGCAGCTTCCGGACTAGCGGGGGTATCACAGATACGCAGTATTTT
v_call: TRBV28; clone_size: once; j_call: TRBJ2-2; d_call: TRBD2; cdr3_length: 17; cdr3_aa: CASSVLWLAGNTGELFF; cdr3_nt: TGTGCCAGCTCAGTTTTGTGGCTAGCGGGTAACACCGGGGAGCTGTTTTTT
v_call: TRBV7-6; clone_size: NA; j_call: TRBJ2-1; d_call: TRBD2; cdr3_length: 16; cdr3_aa: CASSLARTSGRREQFF; cdr3_nt: TGTGCCAGCAGCTTAGCCCGGACTAGCGGGAGAAGGGAGCAGTTCTTC
v_call: TRBV29-1; clone_size: NA; j_call: TRBJ1-6; d_call: TRBD1; cdr3_length: 14; cdr3_aa: CSVGSGQGNSPLHF; cdr3_nt: TGCAGCGTGGGGTCCGGACAGGGGAATTCACCCCTCCACTTT
v_call: TRBV5-1; clone_size: once; j_call: TRBJ1-4; d_call: NA; cdr3_length: 14; cdr3_aa: CASSLGWINEKLFF; cdr3_nt: TGCGCCAGCAGCTTGGGATGGATTAATGAAAAACTGTTTTTT
v_call: TRBV5-4; clone_size: NA; j_call: TRBJ2-3; d_call: NA; cdr3_length: 16; cdr3_aa: CASSLSGLSSTDTQYF; cdr3_nt: TGTGCCAGCAGCTTGAGTGGACTCTCTAGCACAGATACGCAGTATTTT
v_call: TRBV5-1; clone_size: NA; j_call: TRBJ2-1; d_call: TRBD1; cdr3_length: 16; cdr3_aa: CASSLGQGSSYNEQFF; cdr3_nt: TGCGCCAGCAGCCTCGGACAGGGATCGTCCTACAATGAGCAGTTCTTC
v_call: TRBV19; clone_size: NA; j_call: TRBJ1-6; d_call: TRBD1; cdr3_length: 15; cdr3_aa: CASSSQDRGSSPLHF; cdr3_nt: TGTGCCAGTAGTTCCCAAGACAGGGGAAGTTCACCCCTCCACTTT
v_call: TRBV6-5; clone_size: NA; j_call: TRBJ1-2; d_call: NA; cdr3_length: 12; cdr3_aa: CASSPFGSSYTF; cdr3_nt: TGTGCCAGCAGCCCCTTCGGTTCTAGCTACACCTTC
v_call: TRBV15; clone_size: NA; j_call: TRBJ1-3; d_call: TRBD1; cdr3_length: 16; cdr3_aa: CATSRGRDSSGNTIYF; cdr3_nt: TGTGCCACCAGCAGAGGCAGGGACAGCTCTGGAAACACCATATATTTT
v_call: TRBV7-3; clone_size: NA; j_call: TRBJ1-1; d_call: NA; cdr3_length: 13; cdr3_aa: CASSLTRATEAFF; cdr3_nt: TGTGCCAGCAGCTTAACCAGGGCCACTGAAGCTTTCTTT
v_call: TRBV5-1; clone_size: once; j_call: TRBJ2-1; d_call: NA; cdr3_length: 16; cdr3_aa: CASSLLRADSYNEQFF; cdr3_nt: TGCGCCAGCAGCCTACTAAGGGCGGATTCCTACAATGAGCAGTTCTTC
v_call: TRBV9; clone_size: NA; j_call: TRBJ2-7; d_call: NA; cdr3_length: 13; cdr3_aa: CASSVFDTGEQYF; cdr3_nt: TGTGCCAGCAGCGTTTTTGACACGGGAGAGCAGTACTTC
v_call: TRBV28; clone_size: NA; j_call: TRBJ1-4; d_call: NA; cdr3_length: 17; cdr3_aa: CASTPREGQWRGEKLFF; cdr3_nt: TGTGCCAGCACCCCTCGGGAGGGGCAGTGGAGGGGTGAAAAACTGTTTTTT